These T cell receptor beta chains were read from a single sample in a study of identical twins. TCRdb processed the 5' RACE reads anew with MiXCR; each CDR3 protein has one entry. The table lists hundreds of thousands of distinct CDR3 sequences, about 22% of them singletons, with approximately 0.48% in the top ten. The sample was also reused in another study, on yellow fever vaccine responses in identical twins.

Sequencing used CD4+ T cells sorted from blood. The receptors were sampled from a woman aged 18 to 35 in good health. Each CDR3 is given without its conserved first and last residue. D genes are given only for firm matches.

TRBJ2-2,15,TRBV2,TRBD2,ASRTSGSLSNTGELF
TRBJ2-1,13,TRBV7-8,.,ASSSSLAHYNEQF
TRBJ2-7,13,TRBV7-9,TRBD1,ASSLVGTGRNEQY
TRBJ1-5,14,TRBV5-1,TRBD1,ASSFGTGGSNQPQH
TRBJ2-5,12,TRBV7-6,TRBD2,ASSRGVAQETQY
TRBJ2-4,10,TRBV11-2,.,ASSSTGLEQY
TRBJ2-1,12,TRBV10-2,TRBD2,ALSGTSGINEQF
TRBJ2-2,14,TRBV5-1,TRBD2,ASSLAGGQNTGELF
TRBJ2-5,11,TRBV27,.,ASSSITGGTQY
TRBJ2-3,15,TRBV6-4,.,ASSDSNTKPSTDTQY
TRBJ1-6,13,TRBV6-1,TRBD1,ASSTQGAINSPLH
TRBJ2-3,14,TRBV25-1,TRBD1,ASSESGTGGADTQY
TRBJ2-5,12,TRBV5-1,.,ASSPRPGGETQY
TRBJ2-1,13,TRBV12-3/TRBV12-4,.,ASARLGGSYNEQF
TRBJ2-1,12,TRBV5-1,.,ASSWGDSYNEQF
TRBJ2-2,11,TRBV7-2,.,ASSWGVTGELF
TRBJ1-1,12,TRBV9,.,ASSARSMNTEAF
TRBJ1-4,15,TRBV3-1,TRBD1,ASSPNQPGQWNEKLF
TRBJ2-6,15,TRBV5-1,TRBD2,ASSLLAVISGANVLT
TRBJ1-4,15,TRBV7-8,.,ASSLVVSQFGNEKLF
TRBJ2-5,13,TRBV5-1,TRBD1,ASRQAPGTEETQY
TRBJ1-6,13,TRBV29-1,TRBD1,SVRTGGQYNSPLH
TRBJ2-1,10,TRBV20-1,.,SARLSYNEQF
TRBJ2-5,11,TRBV5-1,.,ASSEGIQETQY
TRBJ1-1,16,TRBV11-2,TRBD1,ASRLGQGSLLENTEAF
TRBJ1-2,13,TRBV5-1,.,ASSPRQSANYGYT
TRBJ2-1,14,TRBV20-1,TRBD1,SARRDRGFVYNEQF
TRBJ2-5,14,TRBV5-1,.,ASSLGSGPGVETQY
TRBJ1-2,10,TRBV12-3/TRBV12-4,TRBD1,ASRWTGYGYT
TRBJ2-2,14,TRBV5-1,TRBD2,ASSPLGPSGTRELF
TRBJ1-5,13,TRBV5-1,TRBD1,ASSSSGGENQPQH
TRBJ2-3,14,TRBV2,TRBD1,ASSALGTGRTDTQY
TRBJ2-1,15,TRBV9,TRBD2,ASSVGYSGTSYNEQF
TRBJ2-3,12,TRBV5-1,TRBD1,ASRQGAYTDTQY
TRBJ1-1,13,TRBV5-1,.,ASSLAPTENTEAF
TRBJ2-1,13,TRBV12-3/TRBV12-4,TRBD1,ASSKPGTGYNEQF
TRBJ2-7,11,TRBV25-1,.,ASSEGADYEQY
TRBJ2-7,12,TRBV19,TRBD2,ASSTASGNYEQY
TRBJ1-5,11,TRBV12-3/TRBV12-4,.,ASRESENQPQH
TRBJ1-4,13,TRBV11-2,.,ASSLGVGAGEKLF
TRBJ2-3,15,TRBV9,TRBD2,ASSVADTSGSTDTQY
TRBJ2-3,14,TRBV3-1,.,ASSQGPGPGTDTQY
TRBJ2-3,13,TRBV29-1,TRBD2,SVDMLAGGTDTQY
TRBJ1-5,11,TRBV29-1,.,SVVGGSNQPQH
TRBJ2-5,13,TRBV3-1,TRBD2,ASSQDPGGRETQY
TRBJ2-2,15,TRBV5-1,.,ASRLGGQSKNTGELF
TRBJ2-3,12,TRBV5-1,TRBD1,ASSPGQGWDTQY
TRBJ1-1,14,TRBV6-1,TRBD1,ASSQGTGGMNTEAF
TRBJ2-3,18,TRBV7-6,TRBD1,ASSLALRDRGRTSTDTQY